The clone carrying this T cell receptor beta chain was found a few times. Antigen specificity is unknown. This specimen belongs to a study of CD8 T cells in ankylosing spondylitis. Study findings and constraints: Ankylosing spondylitis blood appeared to carry a characteristic TCR beta motif of roughly eight highly homologous variants.

V was pared by 6 bases and J by 4 bases, with 6 bases between. The CDR3 is 11 amino acids. CDR1 and CDR2 (germline): ENHRY, SYGVKD. TCRdb reanalysed the 5' RACE reads using MiXCR and keeps one entry per CDR3 protein. In the table there are some 120,000 distinct CDR3 sequences, 6% to 8.5% of which are singletons. The gene calls are TRBV10-3 and TRBJ1-1, with D unresolved. The sequence was collected from a male donor with ankylosing spondylitis or in good health (not recorded which). Sequencing used blood, either unsorted or a sorted T cell fraction (not recorded which). Written as DNA, the CDR3 is TGTGCCATCAGCCCGGGCACTGAAGCTTTCTTT. This codes for CAISPGTEAFF.